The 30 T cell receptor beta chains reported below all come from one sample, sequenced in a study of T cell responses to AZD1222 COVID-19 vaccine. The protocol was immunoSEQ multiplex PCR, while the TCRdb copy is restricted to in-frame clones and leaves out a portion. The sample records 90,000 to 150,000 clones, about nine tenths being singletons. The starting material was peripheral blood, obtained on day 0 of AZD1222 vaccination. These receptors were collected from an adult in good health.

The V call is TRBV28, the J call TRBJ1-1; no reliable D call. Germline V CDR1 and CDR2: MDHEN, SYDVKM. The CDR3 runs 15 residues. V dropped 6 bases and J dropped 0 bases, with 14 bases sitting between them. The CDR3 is CASSFSSTLNTEAFF. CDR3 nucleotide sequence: TGTGCCAGCAGCTTCTCGAGCACCCTGAACACTGAAGCTTTCTTT.

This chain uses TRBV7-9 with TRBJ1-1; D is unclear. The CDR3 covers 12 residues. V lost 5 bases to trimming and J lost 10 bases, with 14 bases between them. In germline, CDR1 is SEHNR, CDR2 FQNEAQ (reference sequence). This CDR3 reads CASSQDRPTAFF. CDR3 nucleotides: TGTGCCAGCAGCCAAGATCGGCCCACAGCTTTCTTT.

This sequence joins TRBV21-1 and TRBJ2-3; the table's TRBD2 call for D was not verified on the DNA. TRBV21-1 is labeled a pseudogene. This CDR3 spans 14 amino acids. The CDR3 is CASSLAGHTDTQYF. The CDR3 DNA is TGTGCCAGCAGTTTAGCGGGGCACACAGATACGCAGTATTTT.

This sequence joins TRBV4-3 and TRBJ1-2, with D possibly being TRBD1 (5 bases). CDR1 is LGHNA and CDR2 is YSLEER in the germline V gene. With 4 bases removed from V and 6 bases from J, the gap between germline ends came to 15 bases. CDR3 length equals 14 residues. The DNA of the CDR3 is TGCGCCAGCAGCCTCTGGGCCGGGGCGGATGGCTACACCTTC. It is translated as CASSLWAGADGYTF.

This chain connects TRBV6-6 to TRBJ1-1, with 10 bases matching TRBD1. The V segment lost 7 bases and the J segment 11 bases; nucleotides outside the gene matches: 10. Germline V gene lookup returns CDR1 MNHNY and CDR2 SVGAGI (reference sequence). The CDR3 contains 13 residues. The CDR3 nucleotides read TGTGCCAGCATCCCGGGACAGGGGACTTTGGCTTTCTTT. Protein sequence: CASIPGQGTLAFF.

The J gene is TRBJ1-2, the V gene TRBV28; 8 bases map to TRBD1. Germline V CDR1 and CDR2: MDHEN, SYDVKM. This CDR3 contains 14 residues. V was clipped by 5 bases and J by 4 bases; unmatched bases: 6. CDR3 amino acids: CASSPTTGGYGYTF. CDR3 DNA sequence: TGTGCCAGCAGTCCGACAACAGGGGGCTATGGCTACACCTTC.

In DNA, the CDR3 is TGTGCCAGCAGCTTTACAGGGGGAATTGGTCAGCCCCAGCATTTT. It yields the protein CASSFTGGIGQPQHF. This chain connects TRBV7-2 to TRBJ1-5; 8 bases line up with TRBD1. Trimming took 3 bases from V and 6 from J; bases not matched to a gene: 7. The CDR3 consists of 15 residues. Germline CDR1 SGHTA, CDR2 FQGNSA.

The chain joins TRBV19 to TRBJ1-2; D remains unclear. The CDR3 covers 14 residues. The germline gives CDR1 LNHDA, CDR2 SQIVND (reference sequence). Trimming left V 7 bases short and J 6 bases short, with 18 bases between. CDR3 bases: TGTGCCAGTAATTCCTTCCGGGATTTAGATGGCTACACCTTC. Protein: CASNSFRDLDGYTF.

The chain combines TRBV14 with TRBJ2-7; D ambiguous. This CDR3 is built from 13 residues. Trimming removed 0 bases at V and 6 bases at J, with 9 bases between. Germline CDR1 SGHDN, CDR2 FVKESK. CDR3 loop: CASSQDWVSEQYF. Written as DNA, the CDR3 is TGTGCCAGCAGCCAAGATTGGGTGTCCGAGCAGTACTTC.

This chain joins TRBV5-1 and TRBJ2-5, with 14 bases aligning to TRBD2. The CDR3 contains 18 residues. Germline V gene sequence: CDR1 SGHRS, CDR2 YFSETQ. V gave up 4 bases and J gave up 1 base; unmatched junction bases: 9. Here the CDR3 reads CASSLGLAGGPIQETQYF. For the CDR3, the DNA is TGCGCCAGCAGCCTAGGACTAGCGGGGGGACCTATCCAAGAGACCCAGTACTTC. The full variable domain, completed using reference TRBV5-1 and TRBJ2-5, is KAGVTQTPRYLIKTRGQQVTLSCSPISGHRSVSWYQQTPGQGLQFLFEYFSETQRNKGNFPGRFSGRQFSNSRSEMNVSTLELGDSALYLCASSLGLAGGPIQETQYFGPGTRLLVL.

CDR3 in amino acids: CASSWGTSGAYEQYF. CDR3 DNA: TGTGCCAGCAGCTGGGGGACTAGCGGTGCCTACGAGCAGTACTTC. V is TRBV5-4 and J is TRBJ2-7; 11 bases align to TRBD2. V trimming: 3 bases; J trimming: 2 bases; junction bases outside the gene matches: 4. Germline V gene data show CDR1 as SGHNT and CDR2 as YYREEE (reference sequence). The length of the CDR3 is 15 residues.

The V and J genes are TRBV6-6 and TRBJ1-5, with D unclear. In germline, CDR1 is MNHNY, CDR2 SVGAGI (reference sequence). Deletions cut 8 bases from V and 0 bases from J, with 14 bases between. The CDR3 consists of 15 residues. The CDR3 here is CASDYSGYSNQPQHF. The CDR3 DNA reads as TGTGCCAGCGACTACTCGGGGTATAGCAATCAGCCCCAGCATTTT.

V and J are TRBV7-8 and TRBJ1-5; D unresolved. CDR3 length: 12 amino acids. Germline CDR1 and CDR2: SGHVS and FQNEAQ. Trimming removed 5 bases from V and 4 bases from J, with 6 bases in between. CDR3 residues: CASSLPNQPQHF. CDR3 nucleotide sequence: TGTGCCAGCAGCCTGCCGAATCAGCCCCAGCATTTT. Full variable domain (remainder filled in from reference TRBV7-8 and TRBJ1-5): GAGVSQSPRYKVAKRGQDVALRCDPISGHVSLFWYQQALGQGPEFLTYFQNEAQLDKSGLPSDRFFAERPEGSVSTLKIQRTQQEDSAVYLCASSLPNQPQHFGDGTRLSIL.

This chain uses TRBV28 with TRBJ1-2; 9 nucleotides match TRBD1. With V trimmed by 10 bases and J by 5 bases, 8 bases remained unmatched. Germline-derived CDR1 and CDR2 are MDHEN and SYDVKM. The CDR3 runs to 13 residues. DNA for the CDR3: TGTGCCACCCGGGACAGGGAAAGGTATGGCTACACCTTC. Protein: CATRDRERYGYTF.

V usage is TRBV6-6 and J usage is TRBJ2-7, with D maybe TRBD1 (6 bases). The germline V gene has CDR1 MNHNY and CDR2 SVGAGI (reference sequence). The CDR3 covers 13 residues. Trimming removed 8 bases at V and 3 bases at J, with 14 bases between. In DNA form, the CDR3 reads TGTGCCAGCTCCCCGGGGACACACTACGAGCAGTACTTC. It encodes CASSPGTHYEQYF.

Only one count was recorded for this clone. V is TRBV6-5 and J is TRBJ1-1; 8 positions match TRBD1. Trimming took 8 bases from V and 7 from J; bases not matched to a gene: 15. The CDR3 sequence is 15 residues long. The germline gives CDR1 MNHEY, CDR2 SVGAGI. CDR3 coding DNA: TGTGCCAGCCGGGGAAGCAGGGGGCTGGCTGGTGAAGCTTTCTTT. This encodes CASRGSRGLAGEAFF.

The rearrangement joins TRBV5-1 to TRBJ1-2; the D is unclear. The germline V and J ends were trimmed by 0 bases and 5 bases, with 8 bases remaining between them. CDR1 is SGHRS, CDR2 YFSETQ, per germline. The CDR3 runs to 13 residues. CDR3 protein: CASSLGEGYGYTF. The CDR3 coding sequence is TGCGCCAGCAGCTTGGGAGAGGGTTATGGCTACACCTTC.

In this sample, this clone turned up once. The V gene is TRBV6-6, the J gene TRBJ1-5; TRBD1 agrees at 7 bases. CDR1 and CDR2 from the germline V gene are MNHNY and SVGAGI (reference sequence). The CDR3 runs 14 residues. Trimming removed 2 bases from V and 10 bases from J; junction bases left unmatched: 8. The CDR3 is CASSYGAGGQPQHF. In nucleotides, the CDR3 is TGTGCCAGCAGTTACGGGGCAGGGGGACAACCCCAGCATTTT.

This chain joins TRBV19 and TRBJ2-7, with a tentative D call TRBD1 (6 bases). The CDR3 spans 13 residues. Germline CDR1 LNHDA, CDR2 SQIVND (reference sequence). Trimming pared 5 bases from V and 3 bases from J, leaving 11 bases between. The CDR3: CASSPGHLYEQYF. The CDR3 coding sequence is TGTGCCAGTAGTCCGGGACATCTCTACGAGCAGTACTTC.

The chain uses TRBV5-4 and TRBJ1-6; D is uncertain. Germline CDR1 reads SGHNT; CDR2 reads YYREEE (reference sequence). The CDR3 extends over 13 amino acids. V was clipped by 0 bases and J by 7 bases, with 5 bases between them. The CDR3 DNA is TGTGCCAGCAGCTTGGTAGAGAATTCACCCCTCCACTTT. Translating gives CASSLVENSPLHF. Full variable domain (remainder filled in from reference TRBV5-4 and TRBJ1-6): ETGVTQSPTHLIKTRGQQVTLRCSSQSGHNTVSWYQQALGQGPQFIFQYYREEENGRGNFPPRFSGLQFPNYSSELNVNALELDDSALYLCASSLVENSPLHFGNGTRLTVT.

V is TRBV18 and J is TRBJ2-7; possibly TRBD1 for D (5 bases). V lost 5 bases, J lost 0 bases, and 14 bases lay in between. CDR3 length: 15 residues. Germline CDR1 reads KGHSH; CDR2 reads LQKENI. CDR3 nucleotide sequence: TGTGCCAGCTCAATAGGGCAGGGCTCCTCCTACGAGCAGTACTTC. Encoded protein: CASSIGQGSSYEQYF.

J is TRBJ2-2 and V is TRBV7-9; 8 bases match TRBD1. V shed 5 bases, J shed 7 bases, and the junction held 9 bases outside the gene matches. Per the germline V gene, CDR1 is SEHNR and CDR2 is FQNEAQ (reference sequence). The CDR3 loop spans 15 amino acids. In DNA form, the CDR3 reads TGTGCCAGCAGCCCACCGGGACAGGATTTCGGGGAGCTGTTTTTT. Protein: CASSPPGQDFGELFF. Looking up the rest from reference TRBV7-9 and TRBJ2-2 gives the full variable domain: DTGVSQNPRHKITKRGQNVTFRCDPISEHNRLYWYRQTLGQGPEFLTYFQNEAQLEKSRLLSDRFSAERPKGSFSTLEIQRTEQGDSAMYLCASSPPGQDFGELFFGEGSRLTVL.

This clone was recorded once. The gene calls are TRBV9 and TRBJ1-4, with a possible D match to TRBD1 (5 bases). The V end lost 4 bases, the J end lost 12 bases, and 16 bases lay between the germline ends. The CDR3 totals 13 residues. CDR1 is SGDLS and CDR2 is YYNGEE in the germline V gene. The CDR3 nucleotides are TGTGCCAGCAGCTTAGACAGTTTTGGGGAACTGTTTTTT. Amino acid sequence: CASSLDSFGELFF.

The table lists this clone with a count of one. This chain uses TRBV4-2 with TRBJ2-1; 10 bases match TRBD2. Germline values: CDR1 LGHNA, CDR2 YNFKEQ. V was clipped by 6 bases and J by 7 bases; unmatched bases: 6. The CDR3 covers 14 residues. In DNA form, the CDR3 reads TGTGCCAGCAGAACTAGCGGGGCAAAGAATGAGCAGTTCTTC. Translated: CASRTSGAKNEQFF.

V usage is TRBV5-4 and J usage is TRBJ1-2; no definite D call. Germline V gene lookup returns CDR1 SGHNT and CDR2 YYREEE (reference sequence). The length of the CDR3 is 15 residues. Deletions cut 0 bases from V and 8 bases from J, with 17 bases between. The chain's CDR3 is CASSLDMSPRGGYTF. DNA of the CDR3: TGTGCCAGCAGCTTGGATATGTCACCCCGAGGGGGCTACACCTTC.

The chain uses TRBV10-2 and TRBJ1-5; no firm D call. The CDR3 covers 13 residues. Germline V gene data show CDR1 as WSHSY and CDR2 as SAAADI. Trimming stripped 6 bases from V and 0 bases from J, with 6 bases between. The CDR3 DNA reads TGCGCCAGCAGACAAAATAGCAATCAGCCCCAGCATTTT. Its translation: CASRQNSNQPQHF.

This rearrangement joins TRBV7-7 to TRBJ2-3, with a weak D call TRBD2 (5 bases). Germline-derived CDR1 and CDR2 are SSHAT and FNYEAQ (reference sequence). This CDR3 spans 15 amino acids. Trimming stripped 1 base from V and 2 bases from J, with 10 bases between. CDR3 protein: CASSLGNLATDTQYF. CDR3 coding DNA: TGTGCCAGCAGCTTAGGCAACCTAGCCACAGATACGCAGTATTTT.

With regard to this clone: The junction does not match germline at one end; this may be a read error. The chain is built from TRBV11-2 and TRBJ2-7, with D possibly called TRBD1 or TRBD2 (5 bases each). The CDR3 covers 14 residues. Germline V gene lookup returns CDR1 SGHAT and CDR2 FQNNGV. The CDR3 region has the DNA TGTGCCAGCAGTCGAGGTCGAGGGGCGTACGGGCAGTACTTC. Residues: CASSRGRGAYGQYF.

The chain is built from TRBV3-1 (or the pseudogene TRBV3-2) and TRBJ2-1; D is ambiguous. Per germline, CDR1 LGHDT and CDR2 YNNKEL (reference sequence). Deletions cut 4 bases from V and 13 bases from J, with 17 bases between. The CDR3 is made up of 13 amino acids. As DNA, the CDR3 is TGTGCCAGCAGCCCCTCATTGTGGCCCGGCCAGTTCTTC. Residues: CASSPSLWPGQFF.

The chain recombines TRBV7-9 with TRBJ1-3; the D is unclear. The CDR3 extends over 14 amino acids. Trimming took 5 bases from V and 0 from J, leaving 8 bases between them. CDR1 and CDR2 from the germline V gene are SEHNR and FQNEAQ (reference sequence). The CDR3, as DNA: TGTGCCAGCAGCCCCCCGAGCTCTGGAAACACCATATATTTT. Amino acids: CASSPPSSGNTIYF.